These 8 T cell receptor beta chains were sequenced from one sample in a study of shared clonotypes between healthy human individuals. Profiling relied on immunoSEQ multiplex PCR, and the TCRdb table lists in-frame clones only, not all of them. The profile shows some 630,000 clones, about 95% of them singletons. The naive CD8 subset, CD45RO-negative cells positively selected for CCR7, excluded terminally differentiated effector memory CD45RA+ cells. The sequenced sample was naive CD8+ T cells sorted from blood. The source is a woman in her 30s in good health.

The rearrangement links TRBV28 to TRBJ2-7, with TRBD2 as a possible D gene (6 bases). The germline gives CDR1 MDHEN, CDR2 SYDVKM. V was cut by 3 bases and J by 2 bases, with 11 bases left in between. There are 14 residues in the CDR3. The CDR3 sequence: CASSFPGETYEQYF. The CDR3 nucleotides read TGTGCCAGCAGTTTCCCGGGGGAGACCTACGAGCAGTACTTC.

The chain links TRBV5-6 to TRBJ2-1, with 10 bases fitting TRBD2. The CDR3 is made up of 15 amino acids. CDR1 is SGHDT and CDR2 is YYEEEE in the germline V gene. V lost 0 bases, J lost 6 bases, and 3 bases stayed unmatched. CDR3 in amino acids: CASSLGTSGINEQFF. For the CDR3, the DNA is TGTGCCAGCAGCTTGGGGACTAGCGGAATCAATGAGCAGTTCTTC. The full variable domain, in which reference TRBV5-6 and TRBJ2-1 provide the parts outside the CDR3, is DAGVTQSPTHLIKTRGQQVTLRCSPKSGHDTVSWYQQALGQGPQFIFQYYEEEERQRGNFPDRFSGHQFPNYSSELNVNALLLGDSALYLCASSLGTSGINEQFFGPGTRLTVL.

V gene TRBV10-3 combines with J gene TRBJ2-1; possible D gene TRBD1, 6 bases. Trimming took off 8 bases at V and 5 bases at J, with 13 bases between the two ends. The V gene's germline CDR1 is ENHRY and CDR2 SYGVKD. The CDR3 covers 13 residues. CDR3 sequence reads: CAIRTVNHNEQFF. The CDR3 DNA sequence: TGTGCCATCCGGACAGTGAACCACAATGAGCAGTTCTTC.

The V call is TRBV27, the J call TRBJ2-2; tentative D call: TRBD1 (6 bases). Germline CDR1 reads MNHEY; CDR2 reads SMNVEV (reference sequence). Trimming removed 0 bases from V and 0 bases from J, with 17 bases in between. This CDR3 has 19 amino acids. As DNA, the CDR3 is TGTGCCAGCAGTTTATCGGTCGGGACACTTTGGGCGAACACCGGGGAGCTGTTTTTT. Translating it yields CASSLSVGTLWANTGELFF.

The chain has TRBV6-5 and TRBJ2-7; unclear D gene. The germline V gene has CDR1 MNHEY and CDR2 SVGAGI. The length of the CDR3 is 15 residues. Trimming left V 3 bases short and J 1 base short, with 13 bases between. The CDR3 loop is CASSYSTPTSYEQYF. Written as DNA, the CDR3 is TGTGCCAGCAGTTATAGCACACCCACATCCTACGAGCAGTACTTC.

The chain has TRBV9 and TRBJ2-1; 10 nucleotides line up with TRBD2. Germline values: CDR1 SGDLS, CDR2 YYNGEE. Trimming at V came to 3 bases and at J to 8 bases, leaving 5 bases not matched to a gene. The CDR3 extends over 14 amino acids. The CDR3: CASSGGLAPDEQFF. As DNA, the CDR3 is TGTGCCAGCAGCGGGGGACTAGCGCCCGATGAGCAGTTCTTC.

CDR3 nucleotide sequence: TGTGCCAGCAGTGAATTCGCTTTCTTT. This translates into CASSEFAFF. This sequence joins TRBV6-5 and TRBJ1-1; unclear D gene. This CDR3 has 9 amino acids. Germline-derived CDR1 and CDR2 are MNHEY and SVGAGI. The V gene lost 5 bases and the J gene lost 11 bases, with 6 bases spanning the gap.

The genes are TRBV5-4 and TRBJ1-2; 7 bases map to TRBD1. The CDR3 runs to 14 residues. In germline, CDR1 is SGHNT, CDR2 YYREEE (reference sequence). V lost 4 bases and J lost 4; bases outside the gene matches: 7. The DNA of the CDR3 is TGTGCCAGCAGCAATGTCGACAGGGTCTATGGCTACACCTTC. Translation gives CASSNVDRVYGYTF.